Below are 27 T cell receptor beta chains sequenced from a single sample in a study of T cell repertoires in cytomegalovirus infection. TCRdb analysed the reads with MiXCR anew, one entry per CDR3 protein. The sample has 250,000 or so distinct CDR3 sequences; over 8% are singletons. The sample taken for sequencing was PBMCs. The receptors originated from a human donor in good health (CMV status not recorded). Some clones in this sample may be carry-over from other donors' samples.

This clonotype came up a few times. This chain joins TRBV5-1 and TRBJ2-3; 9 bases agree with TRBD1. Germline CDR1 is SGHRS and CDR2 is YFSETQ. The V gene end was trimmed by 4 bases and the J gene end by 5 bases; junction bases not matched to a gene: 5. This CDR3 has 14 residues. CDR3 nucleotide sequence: TGCGCCAGCAGCCTGGACAGGGGTGAAGATACGCAGTATTTT. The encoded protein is CASSLDRGEDTQYF.

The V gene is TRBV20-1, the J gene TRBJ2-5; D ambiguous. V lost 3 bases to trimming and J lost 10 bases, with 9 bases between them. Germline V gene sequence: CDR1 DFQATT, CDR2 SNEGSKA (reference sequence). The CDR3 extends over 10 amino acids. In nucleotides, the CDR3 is TGCAGTGCTAGGATTGGGGTCCAGTACTTC. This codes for CSARIGVQYF.

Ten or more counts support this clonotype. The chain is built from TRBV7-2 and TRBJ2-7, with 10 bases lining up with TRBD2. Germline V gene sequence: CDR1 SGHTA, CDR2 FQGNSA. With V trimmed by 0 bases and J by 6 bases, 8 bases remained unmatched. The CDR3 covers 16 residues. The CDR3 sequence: CASSLASSGRAGEQYF. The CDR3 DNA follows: TGTGCCAGCAGCTTAGCGTCGAGCGGGAGGGCGGGCGAGCAGTACTTC.

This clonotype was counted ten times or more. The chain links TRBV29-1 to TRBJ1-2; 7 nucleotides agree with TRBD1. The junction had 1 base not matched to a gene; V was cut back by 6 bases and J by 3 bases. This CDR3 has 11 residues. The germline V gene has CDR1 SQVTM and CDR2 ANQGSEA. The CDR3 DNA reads TGCAGCGTGACAGGGTACTATGGCTACACCTTC. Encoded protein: CSVTGYYGYTF.

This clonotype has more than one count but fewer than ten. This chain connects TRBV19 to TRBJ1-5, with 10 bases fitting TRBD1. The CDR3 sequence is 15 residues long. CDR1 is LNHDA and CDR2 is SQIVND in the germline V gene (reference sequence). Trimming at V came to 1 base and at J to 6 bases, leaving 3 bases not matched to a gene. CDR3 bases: TGTGCCAGTAGTATAGCCGGGACAGGGGTTCAGCCCCAGCATTTT. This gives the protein CASSIAGTGVQPQHF.

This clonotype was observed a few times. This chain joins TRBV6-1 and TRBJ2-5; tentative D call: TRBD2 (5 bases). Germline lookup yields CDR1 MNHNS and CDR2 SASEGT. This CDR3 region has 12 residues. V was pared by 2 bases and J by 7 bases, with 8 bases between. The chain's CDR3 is CASSEQAGTQYF. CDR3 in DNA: TGTGCCAGCAGTGAACAGGCGGGGACCCAGTACTTC.

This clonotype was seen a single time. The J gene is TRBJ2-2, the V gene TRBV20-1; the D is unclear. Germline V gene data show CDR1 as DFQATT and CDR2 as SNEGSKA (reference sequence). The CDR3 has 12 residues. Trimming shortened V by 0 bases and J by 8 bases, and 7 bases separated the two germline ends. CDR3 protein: CSARDQEGELFF. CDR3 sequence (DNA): TGCAGTGCTAGAGATCAGGAAGGGGAGCTGTTTTTT.

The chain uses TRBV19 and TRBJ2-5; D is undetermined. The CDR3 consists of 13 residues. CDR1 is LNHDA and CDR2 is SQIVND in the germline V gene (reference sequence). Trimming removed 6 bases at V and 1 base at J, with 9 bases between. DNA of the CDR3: TGTGCCAGTAGACCTACCCTCCAAGAGACCCAGTACTTC. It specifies CASRPTLQETQYF. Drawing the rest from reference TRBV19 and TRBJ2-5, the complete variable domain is DGGITQSPKYLFRKEGQNVTLSCEQNLNHDAMYWYRQDPGQGLRLIYYSQIVNDFQKGDIAEGYSVSREKKESFPLTVTSAQKNPTAFYLCASRPTLQETQYFGPGTRLLVL.

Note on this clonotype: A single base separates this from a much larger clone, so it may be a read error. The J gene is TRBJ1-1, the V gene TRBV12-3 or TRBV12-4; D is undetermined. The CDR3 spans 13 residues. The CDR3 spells CVSSSAGDTEAFF. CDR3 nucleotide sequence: TGTGTCAGCAGCTCGGCGGGAGACACTGAAGCTTTCTTT.

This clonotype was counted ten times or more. The CDR3 reads CASSPPDRGRYF. CDR3 sequence (DNA): TGTGCCAGCAGCCCGCCGGACAGGGGCCGGTACTTC. This chain connects TRBV7-2 to TRBJ2-7; 9 nucleotides agree with TRBD1. Germline trimming cut 5 bases from V and 12 bases from J; bases unmatched to any gene: 8. From germline, CDR1 is SGHTA and CDR2 FQGNSA. There are 12 residues in the CDR3. Full variable domain (missing parts from reference TRBV7-2 and TRBJ2-7): GAGVSQSPSNKVTEKGKDVELRCDPISGHTALYWYRQSLGQGLEFLIYFQGNSAPDKSGLPSDRFSAERTGGSVSTLTIQRTQQEDSAVYLCASSPPDRGRYFGPGTRLTVT.

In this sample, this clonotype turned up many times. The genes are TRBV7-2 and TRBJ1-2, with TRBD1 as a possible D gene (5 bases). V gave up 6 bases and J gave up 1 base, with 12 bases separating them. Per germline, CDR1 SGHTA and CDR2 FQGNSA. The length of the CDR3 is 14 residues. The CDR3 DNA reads TGTGCCAGCAGACATTGGGGGGATAACTATGGCTACACCTTC. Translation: CASRHWGDNYGYTF.

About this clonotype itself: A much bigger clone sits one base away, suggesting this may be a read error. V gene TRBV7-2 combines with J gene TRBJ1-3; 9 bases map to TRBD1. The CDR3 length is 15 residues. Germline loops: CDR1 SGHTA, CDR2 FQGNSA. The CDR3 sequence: CVSSLQGASGNTIYF. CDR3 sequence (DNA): TGTGTCAGCAGCTTACAGGGGGCCTCTGGAAACACCATATATTTT. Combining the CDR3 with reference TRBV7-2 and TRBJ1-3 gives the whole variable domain GAGVSQSPSNKVTEKGKDVELRCDPISGHTALYWYRQSLGQGLEFLIYFQGNSAPDKSGLPSDRFSAERTGGSVSTLTIQRTQQEDSAVYLCVSSLQGASGNTIYFGEGSWLTVV.

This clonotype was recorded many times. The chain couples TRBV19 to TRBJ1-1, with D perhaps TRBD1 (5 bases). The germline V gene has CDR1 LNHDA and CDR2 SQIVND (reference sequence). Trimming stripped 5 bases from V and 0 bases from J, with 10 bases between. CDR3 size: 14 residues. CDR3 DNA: TGTGCCAGTAGTCCCGCAGGGTTGAACACTGAAGCTTTCTTT. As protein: CASSPAGLNTEAFF.

DNA of the CDR3: TGCGCCAGCAGCCAAGATCAGGGACCCTACGAGCAGTACTTC. Its protein is CASSQDQGPYEQYF. The V gene is TRBV4-3, the J gene TRBJ2-7; D is tentatively TRBD1 or TRBD2 (5 bases each). The V end was cut by 0 bases, the J end by 2 bases, with 8 bases between. Germline assignment: CDR1 LGHNA and CDR2 YSLEER. There are 14 residues in the CDR3.

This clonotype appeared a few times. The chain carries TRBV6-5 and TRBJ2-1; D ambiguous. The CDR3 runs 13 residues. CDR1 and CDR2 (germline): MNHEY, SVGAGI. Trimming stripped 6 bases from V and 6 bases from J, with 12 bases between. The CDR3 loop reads CASSPSIPNEQFF. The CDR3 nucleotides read TGTGCCAGCAGCCCCTCCATCCCCAATGAGCAGTTCTTC.

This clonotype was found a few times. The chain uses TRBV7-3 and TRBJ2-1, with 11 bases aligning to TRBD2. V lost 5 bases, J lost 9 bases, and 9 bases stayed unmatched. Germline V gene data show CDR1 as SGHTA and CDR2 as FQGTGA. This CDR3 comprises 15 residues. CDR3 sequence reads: CASSRSGGVQGEQFF. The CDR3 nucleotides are TGTGCCAGCAGCCGTAGCGGGGGGGTACAGGGTGAGCAGTTCTTC.

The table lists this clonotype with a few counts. The CDR3, as DNA: TGCAGTGTAATGGGGGACTCAGGGTCACCCCTCCACTTT. Its protein is CSVMGDSGSPLHF. This chain connects TRBV29-1 to TRBJ1-6, with D possibly TRBD1 on 5 matching bases. The CDR3 has 13 amino acids. Germline V gene data show CDR1 as SQVTM and CDR2 as ANQGSEA.

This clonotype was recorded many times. The CDR3 is CASSQGSDLSRGGHGQYF. Written as DNA, the CDR3 is TGCGCCAGCAGCCAGGGATCCGACCTCTCCCGGGGGGGCCACGGGCAGTACTTC. V is TRBV4-1 and J is TRBJ2-7, with 8 bases that match TRBD2. From germline, CDR1 is MGHRA and CDR2 YSYEKL. V lost 3 bases, J lost 9 bases, and 22 bases stayed unmatched. The CDR3 has 18 residues.

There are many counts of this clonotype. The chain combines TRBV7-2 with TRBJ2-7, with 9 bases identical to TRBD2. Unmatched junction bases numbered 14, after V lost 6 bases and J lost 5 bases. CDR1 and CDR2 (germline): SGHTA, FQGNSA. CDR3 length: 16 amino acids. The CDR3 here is CASSRELLAGKHEQYF. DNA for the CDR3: TGTGCCAGCAGTCGAGAATTGCTAGCGGGAAAACACGAGCAGTACTTC.

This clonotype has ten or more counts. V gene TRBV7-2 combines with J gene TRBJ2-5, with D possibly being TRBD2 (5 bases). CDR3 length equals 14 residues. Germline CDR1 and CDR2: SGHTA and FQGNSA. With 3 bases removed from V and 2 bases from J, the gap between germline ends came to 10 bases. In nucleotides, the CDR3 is TGTGCCAGCAGCTTTAGAAGCGGACAAGAGACCCAGTACTTC. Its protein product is CASSFRSGQETQYF.

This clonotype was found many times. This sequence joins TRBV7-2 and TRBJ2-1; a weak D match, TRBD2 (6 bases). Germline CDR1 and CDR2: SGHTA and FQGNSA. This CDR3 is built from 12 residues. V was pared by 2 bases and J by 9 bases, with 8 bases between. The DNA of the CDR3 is TGTGCCAGCAGCTTACTAGCGCTTGAGCAGTTCTTC. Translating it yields CASSLLALEQFF.

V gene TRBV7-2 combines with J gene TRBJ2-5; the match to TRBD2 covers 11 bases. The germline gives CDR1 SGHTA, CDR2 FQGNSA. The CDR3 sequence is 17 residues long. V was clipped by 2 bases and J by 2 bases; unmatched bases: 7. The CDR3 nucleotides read TGTGCCAGCAGCTTACAGGAGGGACTAGCGGTACAAGAGACCCAGTACTTC. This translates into CASSLQEGLAVQETQYF.

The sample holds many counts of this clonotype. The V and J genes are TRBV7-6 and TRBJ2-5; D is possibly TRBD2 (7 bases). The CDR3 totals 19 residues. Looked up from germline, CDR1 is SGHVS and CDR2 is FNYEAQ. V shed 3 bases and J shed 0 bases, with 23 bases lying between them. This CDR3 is CASSLGGMGGPVNQETQYF. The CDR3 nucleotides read TGTGCCAGCAGCTTGGGGGGGATGGGGGGGCCGGTGAACCAAGAGACCCAGTACTTC.

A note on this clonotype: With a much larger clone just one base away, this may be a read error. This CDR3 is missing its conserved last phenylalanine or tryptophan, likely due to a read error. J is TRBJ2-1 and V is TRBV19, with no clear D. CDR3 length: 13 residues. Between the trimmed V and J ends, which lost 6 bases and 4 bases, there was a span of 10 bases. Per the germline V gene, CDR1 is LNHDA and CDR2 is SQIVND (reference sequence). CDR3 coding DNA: TGTGCCAGTAGCTCCCCCCGGTACAATGAGCAGTTCTAC. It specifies CASSSPRYNEQFY.

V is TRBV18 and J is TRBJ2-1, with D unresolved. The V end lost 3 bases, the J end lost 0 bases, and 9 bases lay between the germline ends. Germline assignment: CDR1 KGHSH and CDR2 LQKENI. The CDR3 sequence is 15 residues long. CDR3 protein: CASSPGRSSYNEQFF. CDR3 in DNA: TGTGCCAGCTCACCGGGCAGGAGCTCCTACAATGAGCAGTTCTTC.

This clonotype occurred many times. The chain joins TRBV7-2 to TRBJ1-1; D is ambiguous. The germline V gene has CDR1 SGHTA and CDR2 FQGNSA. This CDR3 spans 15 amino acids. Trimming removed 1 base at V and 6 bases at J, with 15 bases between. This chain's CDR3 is CASSLEGGVGAEAFF. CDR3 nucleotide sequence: TGTGCCAGCAGCTTAGAGGGAGGTGTGGGCGCTGAAGCTTTCTTT.

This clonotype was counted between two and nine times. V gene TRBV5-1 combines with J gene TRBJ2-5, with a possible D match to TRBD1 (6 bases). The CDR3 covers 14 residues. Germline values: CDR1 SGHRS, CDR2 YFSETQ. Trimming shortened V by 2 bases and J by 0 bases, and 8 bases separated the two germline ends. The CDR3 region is CASSFSGDQETQYF. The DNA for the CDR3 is TGCGCCAGCAGCTTCTCAGGGGACCAAGAGACCCAGTACTTC. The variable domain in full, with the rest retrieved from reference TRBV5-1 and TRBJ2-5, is KAGVTQTPRYLIKTRGQQVTLSCSPISGHRSVSWYQQTPGQGLQFLFEYFSETQRNKGNFPGRFSGRQFSNSRSEMNVSTLELGDSALYLCASSFSGDQETQYFGPGTRLLVL.